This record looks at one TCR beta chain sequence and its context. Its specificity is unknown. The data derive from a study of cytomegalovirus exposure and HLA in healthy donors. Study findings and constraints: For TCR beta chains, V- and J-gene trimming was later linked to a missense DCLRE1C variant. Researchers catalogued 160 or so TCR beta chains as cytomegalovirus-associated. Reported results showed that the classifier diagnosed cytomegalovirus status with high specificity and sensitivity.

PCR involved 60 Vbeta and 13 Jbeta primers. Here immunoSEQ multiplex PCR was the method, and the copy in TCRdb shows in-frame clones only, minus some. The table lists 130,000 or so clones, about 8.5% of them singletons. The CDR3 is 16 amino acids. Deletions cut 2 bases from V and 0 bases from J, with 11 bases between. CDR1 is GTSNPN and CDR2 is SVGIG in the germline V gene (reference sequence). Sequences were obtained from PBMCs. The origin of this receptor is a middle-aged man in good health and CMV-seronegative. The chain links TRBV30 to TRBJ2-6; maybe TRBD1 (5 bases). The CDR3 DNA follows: TGTGCCTGGAGTCACGACAGTAGCTCTGGGGCCAACGTCCTGACTTTC. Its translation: CAWSHDSSSGANVLTF.